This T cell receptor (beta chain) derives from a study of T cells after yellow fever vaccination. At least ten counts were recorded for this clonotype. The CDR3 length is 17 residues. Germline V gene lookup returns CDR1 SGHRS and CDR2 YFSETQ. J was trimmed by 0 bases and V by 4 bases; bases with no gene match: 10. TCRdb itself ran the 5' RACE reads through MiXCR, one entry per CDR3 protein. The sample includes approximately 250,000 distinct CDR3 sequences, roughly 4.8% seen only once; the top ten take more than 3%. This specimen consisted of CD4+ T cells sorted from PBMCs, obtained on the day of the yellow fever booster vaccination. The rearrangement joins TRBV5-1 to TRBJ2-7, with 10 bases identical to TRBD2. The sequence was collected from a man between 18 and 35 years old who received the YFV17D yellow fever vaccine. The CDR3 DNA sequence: TGCGCCAGCAGCATAACCTTAGCGGGGGGCAGCTCCTACGAGCAGTACTTC. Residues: CASSITLAGGSSYEQYF.